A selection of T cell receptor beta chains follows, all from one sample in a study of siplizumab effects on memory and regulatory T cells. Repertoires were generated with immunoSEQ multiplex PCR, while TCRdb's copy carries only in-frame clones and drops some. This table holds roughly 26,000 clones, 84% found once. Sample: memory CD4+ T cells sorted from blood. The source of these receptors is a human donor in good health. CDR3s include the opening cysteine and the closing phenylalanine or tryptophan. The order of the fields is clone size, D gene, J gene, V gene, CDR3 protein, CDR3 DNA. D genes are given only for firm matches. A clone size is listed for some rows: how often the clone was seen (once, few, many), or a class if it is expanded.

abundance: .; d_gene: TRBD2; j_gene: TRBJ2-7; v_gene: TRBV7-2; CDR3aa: CASSALAGVDEQYF; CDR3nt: TGTGCCAGCAGCGCACTAGCGGGAGTCGACGAGCAGTACTTC
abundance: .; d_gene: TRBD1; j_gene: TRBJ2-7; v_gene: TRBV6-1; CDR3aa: CASSEGSLRQGVLEQYF; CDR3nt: TGTGCCAGCAGTGAAGGTAGTCTGCGACAGGGGGTACTCGAGCAGTACTTC
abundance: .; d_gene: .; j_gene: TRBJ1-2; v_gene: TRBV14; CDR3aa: CASSQPAGGGGYTF; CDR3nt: TGTGCCAGCAGCCAACCAGCGGGGGGCGGGGGCTACACCTTC
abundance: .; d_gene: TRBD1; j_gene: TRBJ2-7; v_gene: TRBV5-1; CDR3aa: CASRTAGQGRAEQYF; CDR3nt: TGCGCCAGCCGCACGGCTGGACAGGGGAGAGCTGAGCAGTACTTC
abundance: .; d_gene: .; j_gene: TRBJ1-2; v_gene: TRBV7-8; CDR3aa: CASSSSWEYGYTF; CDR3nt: TGTGCCAGCAGCTCCTCATGGGAATATGGCTACACCTTC
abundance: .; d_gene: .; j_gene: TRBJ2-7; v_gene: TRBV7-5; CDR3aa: CVRSLESMEQYF; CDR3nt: TGTGTCAGAAGCTTGGAGTCGATGGAGCAGTACTTC
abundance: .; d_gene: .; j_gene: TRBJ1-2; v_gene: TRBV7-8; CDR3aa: CASSFSGLDGYTF; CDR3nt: TGTGCCAGCAGCTTTTCCGGCCTCGATGGCTACACCTTC
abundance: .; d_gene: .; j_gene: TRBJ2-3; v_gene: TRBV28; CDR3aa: CASSFHKVAADTQYF; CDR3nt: TGTGCCAGCAGTTTCCACAAGGTGGCGGCAGATACGCAGTATTTT
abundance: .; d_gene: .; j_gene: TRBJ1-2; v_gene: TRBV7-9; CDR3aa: CASSSLGGGYTF; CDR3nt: TGTGCCAGCAGCTCTTTAGGGGGTGGCTACACCTTC
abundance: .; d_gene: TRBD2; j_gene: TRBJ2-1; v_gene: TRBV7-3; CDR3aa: CASSKYSGSGGEQFF; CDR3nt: TGTGCCAGCAGCAAATATAGCGGGAGTGGTGGTGAGCAGTTCTTC
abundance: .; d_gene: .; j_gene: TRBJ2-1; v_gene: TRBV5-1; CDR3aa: CASRLPGSSAEQFF; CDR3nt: TGCGCCAGCAGACTGCCCGGCTCATCGGCTGAGCAGTTCTTC
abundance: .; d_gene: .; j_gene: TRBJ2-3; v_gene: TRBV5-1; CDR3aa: CASSPGRTDTQYF; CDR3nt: TGCGCCAGCAGCCCGGGGCGCACAGATACGCAGTATTTT
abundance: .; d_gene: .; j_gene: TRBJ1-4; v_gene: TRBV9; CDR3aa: CASSWDSTNEKLFF; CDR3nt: TGTGCCAGCAGCTGGGATTCAACTAATGAAAAACTGTTTTTT
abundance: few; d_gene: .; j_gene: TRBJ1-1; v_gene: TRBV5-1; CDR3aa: CASSLTGDTEAFF; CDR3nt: TGCGCCAGCAGCTTGACCGGGGATACTGAAGCTTTCTTT